The present TCR beta chain was sequenced within a study of blood T cell repertoires in COVID-19. For the study at large: PBMCs, B-cell-depleted T cells, or T cells provided the cDNA or gDNA that made up the material.

Trimming took 5 bases from V and 2 from J, leaving 10 bases between them. The CDR3 spans 15 residues. CDR1 and CDR2 from the germline V gene are ENHRY and SYGVKD. The data were produced by immunoSEQ multiplex PCR, yet TCRdb's version contains in-frame clones alone and is incomplete. This table has around 200,000 clones, 70% to 90% appearing once. What was sequenced was peripheral blood. V is TRBV10-3 and J is TRBJ2-6; D gene uncertain. The source is a human donor with active or convalescent COVID-19. The donor label of this sample is uncertain. The CDR3 sequence is CAISRLIPGANVLTF. In DNA, the CDR3 is TGTGCCATCAGTAGACTCATCCCTGGGGCCAACGTCCTGACTTTC.